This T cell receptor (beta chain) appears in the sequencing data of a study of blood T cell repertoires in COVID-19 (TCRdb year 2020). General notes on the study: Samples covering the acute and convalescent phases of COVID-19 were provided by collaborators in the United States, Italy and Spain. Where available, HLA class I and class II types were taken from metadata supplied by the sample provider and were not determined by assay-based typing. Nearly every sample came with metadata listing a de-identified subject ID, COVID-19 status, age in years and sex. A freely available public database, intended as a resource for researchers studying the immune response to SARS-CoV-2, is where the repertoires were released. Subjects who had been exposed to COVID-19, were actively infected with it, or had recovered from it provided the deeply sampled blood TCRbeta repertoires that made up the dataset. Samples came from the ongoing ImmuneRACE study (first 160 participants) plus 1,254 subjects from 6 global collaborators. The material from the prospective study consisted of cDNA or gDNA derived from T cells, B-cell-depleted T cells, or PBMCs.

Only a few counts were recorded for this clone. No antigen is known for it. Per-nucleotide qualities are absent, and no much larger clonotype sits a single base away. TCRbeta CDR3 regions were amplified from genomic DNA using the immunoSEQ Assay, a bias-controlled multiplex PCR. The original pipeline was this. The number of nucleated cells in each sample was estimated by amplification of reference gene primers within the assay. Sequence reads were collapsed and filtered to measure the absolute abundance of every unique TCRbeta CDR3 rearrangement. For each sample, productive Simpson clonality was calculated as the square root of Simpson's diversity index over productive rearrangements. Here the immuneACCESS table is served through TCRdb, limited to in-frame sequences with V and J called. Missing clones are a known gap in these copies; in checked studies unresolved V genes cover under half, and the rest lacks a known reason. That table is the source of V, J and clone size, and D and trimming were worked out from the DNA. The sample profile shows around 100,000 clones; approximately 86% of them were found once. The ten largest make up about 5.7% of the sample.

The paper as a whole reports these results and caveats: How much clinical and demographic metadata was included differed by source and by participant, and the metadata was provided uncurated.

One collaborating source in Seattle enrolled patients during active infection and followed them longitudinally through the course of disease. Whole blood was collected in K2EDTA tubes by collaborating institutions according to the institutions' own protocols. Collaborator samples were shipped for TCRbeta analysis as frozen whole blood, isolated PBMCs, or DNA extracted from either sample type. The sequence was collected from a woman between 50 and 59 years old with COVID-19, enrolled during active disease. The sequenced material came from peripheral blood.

The nucleotide sequence reads as follows: TGTGCCAGCAGCGGGAGCGGGGGGAGGATAGATACGCAGTATTTT. The encoded protein is CASSGSGGRIDTQYF. Recombination joined TRBV7-3 with TRBJ2-3; the junction holds 9 bases that match TRBD2. CDR1 and CDR2, looked up from the germline V gene, are SGHTA and FQGTGA. The CDR3 contains 15 residues, cysteine and phenylalanine counted. The sequence is cut down to CDR3 DNA, 45 bases in frame from base 1. V is trimmed back by 5 bases and J by 5 bases, and the junction contains 8 bases that no gene match accounts for.